The rows below give T cell receptor beta chains drawn from one sample of a study of T cell responses to AZD1222 COVID-19 vaccine. Profiling relied on immunoSEQ multiplex PCR, and the TCRdb table lists in-frame clones only, not all of them. This table holds some 80,000 clones, more than 70% found once. The sequenced sample was peripheral blood, obtained 28 days after the second dose of the MenACWY control vaccine. These receptors all stem from an adult who received the MenACWY meningococcal vaccine as a control. Each CDR3 is given with its conserved first and last residue. The order of the fields is V gene, D gene, J gene, clone size, CDR3 length, CDR3 DNA, CDR3 protein. A D gene is named only where the DNA matches it firmly. Only some rows state a clone size, as once, few, many or a class for expanded clones.

v_gene: TRBV7-2
d_gene: TRBD1
j_gene: TRBJ1-5
abundance: NA
len: 15
CDR3nt: TGTGCCAGCAGCCTGGGGCAGGGGGAGAATCAGCCCCAGCATTTT
CDR3aa: CASSLGQGENQPQHF

v_gene: TRBV7-9
d_gene: TRBD1
j_gene: TRBJ1-3
abundance: few
len: 14
CDR3nt: TGTGCCAGCAGATACGACAGGGGCAGAAACACCATATATTTT
CDR3aa: CASRYDRGRNTIYF

v_gene: TRBV18
d_gene: NA
j_gene: TRBJ1-1
abundance: NA
len: 14
CDR3nt: TGTGCCAGCTCACCACTACAGGGAGACACTGAAGCTTTCTTT
CDR3aa: CASSPLQGDTEAFF

v_gene: TRBV10-3
d_gene: TRBD1
j_gene: TRBJ1-2
abundance: once
len: 16
CDR3nt: TGTGCCATCAGTGAGTCGAGCGGACAGGGTTTCTATGGCTACACCTTC
CDR3aa: CAISESSGQGFYGYTF

v_gene: TRBV7-9
d_gene: NA
j_gene: TRBJ1-5
abundance: few
len: 15
CDR3nt: TGTGCCAGCAGCCGGGACTCATACCCTAATCAGCCCCAGCATTTT
CDR3aa: CASSRDSYPNQPQHF

v_gene: TRBV3-1/TRBV3-2
d_gene: NA
j_gene: TRBJ2-5
abundance: NA
len: 15
CDR3nt: TGTGCCAGCAGCCAAGAGCTCACGGGGGTGAAGACCCAGTACTTC
CDR3aa: CASSQELTGVKTQYF

v_gene: TRBV28
d_gene: TRBD1
j_gene: TRBJ1-5
abundance: NA
len: 13
CDR3nt: TGTGCCAGCAGTCGACAGGGGGATCAGCCCCAGCATTTT
CDR3aa: CASSRQGDQPQHF

v_gene: TRBV5-1
d_gene: NA
j_gene: TRBJ1-4
abundance: NA
len: 15
CDR3nt: TGCGCCAGCGGTTCGGGCTCGGGGGGTAATGAAAAACTGTTTTTT
CDR3aa: CASGSGSGGNEKLFF

v_gene: TRBV5-1
d_gene: NA
j_gene: TRBJ1-5
abundance: once
len: 15
CDR3nt: TGCGCCAGCAGCTTGGACCCGGGGGGCACTCAGCCCCAGCATTTT
CDR3aa: CASSLDPGGTQPQHF

v_gene: TRBV18
d_gene: NA
j_gene: TRBJ2-1
abundance: NA
len: 14
CDR3nt: TGTGCCAGCTCACCGAGGGCTACGGATAATGAGCAGTTCTTC
CDR3aa: CASSPRATDNEQFF

v_gene: TRBV25-1
d_gene: NA
j_gene: TRBJ2-5
abundance: NA
len: 14
CDR3nt: TGTGCCAGCAGTGCATCCTCCGGGTTCGGGACCCAGTACTTC
CDR3aa: CASSASSGFGTQYF

v_gene: TRBV7-8
d_gene: TRBD1
j_gene: TRBJ1-4
abundance: NA
len: 16
CDR3nt: TGTGCCAGCAGCTCGCCTACAGGGGATGAAAATGAAAAACTGTTTTTT
CDR3aa: CASSSPTGDENEKLFF

v_gene: TRBV7-2
d_gene: NA
j_gene: TRBJ1-5
abundance: NA
len: 15
CDR3nt: TGTGCCAGCAGCTTAGTGGGGGGGCAGCCACAGCCCCAGCATTTT
CDR3aa: CASSLVGGQPQPQHF

v_gene: TRBV11-1
d_gene: NA
j_gene: TRBJ2-5
abundance: NA
len: 13
CDR3nt: TGTGCCAGCAGTACAGACACGGTGGAGACCCAGTACTTC
CDR3aa: CASSTDTVETQYF

v_gene: TRBV12-3/TRBV12-4
d_gene: NA
j_gene: TRBJ1-1
abundance: NA
len: 11
CDR3nt: TGTGCCAGCAGTTTTGGCCCTGAAGCTTTCTTT
CDR3aa: CASSFGPEAFF

v_gene: TRBV3-1/TRBV3-2
d_gene: TRBD2
j_gene: TRBJ2-3
abundance: NA
len: 14
CDR3nt: TGTGCCAGCAGCGAAGCCCTCCTAGCGGGGGTTCAGTATTTT
CDR3aa: CASSEALLAGVQYF

v_gene: TRBV6-5
d_gene: NA
j_gene: TRBJ1-5
abundance: NA
len: 12
CDR3nt: TGTGCCAGCAGTCCCAGCGGGCAGCCCCAGCATTTT
CDR3aa: CASSPSGQPQHF

v_gene: TRBV9
d_gene: TRBD1
j_gene: TRBJ1-3
abundance: NA
len: 15
CDR3nt: TGTGCCAGCAGCCGACAGGGGGCGCCTGGAAACACCATATATTTT
CDR3aa: CASSRQGAPGNTIYF

v_gene: TRBV4-2
d_gene: NA
j_gene: TRBJ2-3
abundance: NA
len: 17
CDR3nt: TGTGCCAGCAGCCAAGATCAGAGGGGATCTAGCACAGATACGCAGTATTTT
CDR3aa: CASSQDQRGSSTDTQYF

v_gene: TRBV2
d_gene: NA
j_gene: TRBJ1-1
abundance: NA
len: 13
CDR3nt: TGTGCCAGCGGAACAGGGTCGGGGGCTGAAGCTTTCTTT
CDR3aa: CASGTGSGAEAFF

v_gene: TRBV28
d_gene: NA
j_gene: TRBJ1-1
abundance: NA
len: 12
CDR3nt: TGTGCCAGCACCTGGGGGAACACTGAAGCTTTCTTT
CDR3aa: CASTWGNTEAFF

v_gene: TRBV7-2
d_gene: TRBD2
j_gene: TRBJ2-5
abundance: NA
len: 18
CDR3nt: TGTGCCAGCAGCTTACGGTGGGGTAGCGGGGGGGAGCAAGAGACCCAGTACTTC
CDR3aa: CASSLRWGSGGEQETQYF

v_gene: TRBV7-9
d_gene: NA
j_gene: TRBJ2-7
abundance: once
len: 14
CDR3nt: TGTGCCAGCAGCCCTACGGGGAAGACCTACGAGCAGTACTTC
CDR3aa: CASSPTGKTYEQYF

v_gene: TRBV2
d_gene: NA
j_gene: TRBJ1-4
abundance: NA
len: 15
CDR3nt: TGTGCCAGCAGTGAGCGAGGGTTTAACGCTGAAAAACTGTTTTTT
CDR3aa: CASSERGFNAEKLFF

v_gene: TRBV19
d_gene: TRBD1
j_gene: TRBJ1-6
abundance: NA
len: 14
CDR3nt: TGTGCCAGTAACACAGGGGGAGTGGATTCACCCCTCCACTTT
CDR3aa: CASNTGGVDSPLHF

v_gene: TRBV2
d_gene: NA
j_gene: TRBJ2-7
abundance: few
len: 14
CDR3nt: TGTGCCAGCACCCCAAGGGCGGTGGCTGGCGAGCAGTACTTC
CDR3aa: CASTPRAVAGEQYF

v_gene: TRBV3-1/TRBV3-2
d_gene: TRBD1
j_gene: TRBJ2-1
abundance: NA
len: 16
CDR3nt: TGTGCCAGCAGCCAAACAAAACCAGGGGGCGTAGATGAGCAGTTCTTC
CDR3aa: CASSQTKPGGVDEQFF

v_gene: TRBV2
d_gene: NA
j_gene: TRBJ1-1
abundance: NA
len: 13
CDR3nt: TGTGCCAGCGCCGGGCCATTGAACACTGAAGCTTTCTTT
CDR3aa: CASAGPLNTEAFF

v_gene: TRBV5-1
d_gene: NA
j_gene: TRBJ1-2
abundance: NA
len: 15
CDR3nt: TGCGCCAGCAGCAATGGGGGGGCGATGGACTATGGCTACACCTTC
CDR3aa: CASSNGGAMDYGYTF

v_gene: TRBV7-2
d_gene: TRBD2
j_gene: TRBJ2-1
abundance: NA
len: 17
CDR3nt: TGTGCCAGCAGCCCCCAGGGACTAGCGGGGGTTGACAATGAGCAGTTCTTC
CDR3aa: CASSPQGLAGVDNEQFF

v_gene: TRBV6-2/TRBV6-3
d_gene: NA
j_gene: TRBJ1-5
abundance: NA
len: 13
CDR3nt: TGTGCCAGCAGTTACGGGGCTAATCAGCCCCAGCATTTT
CDR3aa: CASSYGANQPQHF

v_gene: TRBV5-1
d_gene: TRBD1
j_gene: TRBJ2-6
abundance: NA
len: 17
CDR3nt: TGCGCCAGCAAAACCGGGACAGGCCGCTCTGGGGCCAACGTCCTGACTTTC
CDR3aa: CASKTGTGRSGANVLTF

v_gene: TRBV11-1
d_gene: NA
j_gene: TRBJ1-2
abundance: NA
len: 13
CDR3nt: TGTGCCAGCAGCTTAGAGGGGAACTATGGCTACACCTTC
CDR3aa: CASSLEGNYGYTF

v_gene: TRBV5-4
d_gene: NA
j_gene: TRBJ1-1
abundance: NA
len: 15
CDR3nt: TGTGCCAGCAGCTTGGCCGGGGCCTTGAACACTGAAGCTTTCTTT
CDR3aa: CASSLAGALNTEAFF

v_gene: TRBV7-9
d_gene: TRBD2
j_gene: TRBJ2-5
abundance: NA
len: 16
CDR3nt: TGTGCCAGCAGCCCCACTAGCGGGGGTCCCCAAGAGACCCAGTACTTC
CDR3aa: CASSPTSGGPQETQYF

v_gene: TRBV27
d_gene: TRBD1
j_gene: TRBJ2-7
abundance: NA
len: 16
CDR3nt: TGTGCCAGCAGTCCTCTCCCACGACAGGGGTTCTACGAGCAGTACTTC
CDR3aa: CASSPLPRQGFYEQYF

v_gene: TRBV9
d_gene: NA
j_gene: TRBJ1-4
abundance: once
len: 14
CDR3nt: TGTGCCAGCAGCCCCTTAGGGGGAGATGAAAAACTGTTTTTT
CDR3aa: CASSPLGGDEKLFF

v_gene: TRBV9
d_gene: NA
j_gene: TRBJ1-4
abundance: NA
len: 15
CDR3nt: TGTGCCAGCAGCGATCAGGGACTGGAGGGTGAAAAACTGTTTTTT
CDR3aa: CASSDQGLEGEKLFF

v_gene: TRBV6-4
d_gene: TRBD1
j_gene: TRBJ1-6
abundance: NA
len: 15
CDR3nt: TGTGCCAGCAGTGATCTGGGACAGGGCGGGTCACCCCTCCACTTT
CDR3aa: CASSDLGQGGSPLHF

v_gene: TRBV19
d_gene: NA
j_gene: TRBJ2-1
abundance: NA
len: 16
CDR3nt: TGTGCCAGTAGTATAGGGGGGGGGACAGCATACAATGAGCAGTTCTTC
CDR3aa: CASSIGGGTAYNEQFF

v_gene: TRBV6-1
d_gene: NA
j_gene: TRBJ2-7
abundance: NA
len: 18
CDR3nt: TGTGCCAGCAGTGAAGCGCTGGCAGGCAACACTCTTGCCTACGAGCAGTACTTC
CDR3aa: CASSEALAGNTLAYEQYF

v_gene: TRBV5-6
d_gene: NA
j_gene: TRBJ2-3
abundance: NA
len: 11
CDR3nt: TGTGCCAGCAGCTCGCCGGATACGCAGTATTTT
CDR3aa: CASSSPDTQYF

v_gene: TRBV2
d_gene: NA
j_gene: TRBJ2-1
abundance: NA
len: 17
CDR3nt: TGTGCCAGCAGTGAAAGGACACCGGGAAGCTCCTACAATGAGCAGTTCTTC
CDR3aa: CASSERTPGSSYNEQFF

v_gene: TRBV6-5
d_gene: TRBD1
j_gene: TRBJ2-2
abundance: NA
len: 14
CDR3nt: TGTGCCAGCAGAACAGGGGCGAGCACCGGGGAGCTGTTTTTT
CDR3aa: CASRTGASTGELFF

v_gene: TRBV6-1
d_gene: TRBD1
j_gene: TRBJ1-1
abundance: once
len: 14
CDR3nt: TGTGCCAGCAGTGAAGGTAGGGGGCTAGGTGAAGCTTTCTTT
CDR3aa: CASSEGRGLGEAFF

v_gene: TRBV7-2
d_gene: NA
j_gene: TRBJ2-5
abundance: NA
len: 15
CDR3nt: TGTGCCAGCAGCACCCGCTACTCAACTCAAGAGACCCAGTACTTC
CDR3aa: CASSTRYSTQETQYF

v_gene: TRBV5-6
d_gene: NA
j_gene: TRBJ1-6
abundance: once
len: 15
CDR3nt: TGTGCCAGCAGCTTGGAAGCAGCCTATAATTCACCCCTCCACTTT
CDR3aa: CASSLEAAYNSPLHF

v_gene: TRBV6-2/TRBV6-3
d_gene: NA
j_gene: TRBJ1-2
abundance: NA
len: 13
CDR3nt: TGTGCCAGCAGTTTCACGGACCGCCTGGGCTACACCTTC
CDR3aa: CASSFTDRLGYTF

v_gene: TRBV5-1
d_gene: TRBD1
j_gene: TRBJ2-2
abundance: NA
len: 15
CDR3nt: TGCGCCAGCAGCCGCTCGGGACAGCCCACCGGGGAGCTGTTTTTT
CDR3aa: CASSRSGQPTGELFF

v_gene: TRBV6-5
d_gene: TRBD1
j_gene: TRBJ1-1
abundance: NA
len: 14
CDR3nt: TGTGCCAGCAAGTGGACAGGGCTGAACACTGAAGCTTTCTTT
CDR3aa: CASKWTGLNTEAFF

v_gene: TRBV7-9
d_gene: TRBD1
j_gene: TRBJ1-5
abundance: NA
len: 15
CDR3nt: TGTGCCAGCAGCCTGACAGGGGGTAGCAATCAGCCCCAGCATTTT
CDR3aa: CASSLTGGSNQPQHF

v_gene: TRBV14
d_gene: NA
j_gene: TRBJ1-2
abundance: few
len: 14
CDR3nt: TGTGCCAGCAGCCAAGACGGGCCCCTCTATGGCTACACCTTC
CDR3aa: CASSQDGPLYGYTF

v_gene: TRBV19
d_gene: NA
j_gene: TRBJ1-2
abundance: NA
len: 14
CDR3nt: TGTGCCAGTAAAAACGGTGGGGCTGAATATGGCTACACCTTC
CDR3aa: CASKNGGAEYGYTF

v_gene: TRBV5-1
d_gene: NA
j_gene: TRBJ2-3
abundance: NA
len: 15
CDR3nt: TGCGCCAGCAGCCCCACGGACGTAGGCGATTATACGCAGTATTTT
CDR3aa: CASSPTDVGDYTQYF